This is a list of T cell receptor beta chains from one sample in a study of post-analysis software for immune sequencing data. TCRdb re-derived calls from the PCR reads in MiXCR, one entry per CDR3 protein. The sample has roughly 600,000 distinct CDR3 sequences, about 40% seen once. Sequencing used blood. The source of these receptors is a girl under 18 with multiple sclerosis. The CDR3 runs from the conserved cysteine through the conserved F or W. A D gene is named only where the DNA matches it firmly. Size is omitted from some rows. Given values are once, few, many or a class for expanded clones.

CDR3nt: TGTGCCAGCAGTCCTAACTGGGGTAGGGGAGTGGAGCAGTTCTTC
CDR3aa: CASSPNWGRGVEQFF
j_gene: TRBJ2-1
d_gene: NA
abundance: NA
v_gene: TRBV6-1

CDR3nt: TGTGCCAGCAGCCCGGAGGCGGCAGGGGGCAATCATGGCTACACCTTC
CDR3aa: CASSPEAAGGNHGYTF
j_gene: TRBJ1-2
d_gene: TRBD1
abundance: NA
v_gene: TRBV5-6

CDR3nt: TGTGCCAGCAGTTTATTTACAGCTAACACCGGGGAGCTGTTTTTT
CDR3aa: CASSLFTANTGELFF
j_gene: TRBJ2-2
d_gene: NA
abundance: few
v_gene: TRBV28

CDR3nt: TGTGCCAGCAGCTTGGCCATTGAGCAGTTCTTC
CDR3aa: CASSLAIEQFF
j_gene: TRBJ2-1
d_gene: NA
abundance: few
v_gene: TRBV5-6

CDR3nt: TGTGCCAGCACCGCCCCAGGGAGGGTCCCTGAAGCTTTCTTT
CDR3aa: CASTAPGRVPEAFF
j_gene: TRBJ1-1
d_gene: NA
abundance: NA
v_gene: TRBV12-3/TRBV12-4

CDR3nt: TGTGCCAGCAGCGACCGGGACAGGGGCCCCCGCGGAGTACGCGAGCAGTACTTC
CDR3aa: CASSDRDRGPRGVREQYF
j_gene: TRBJ2-7
d_gene: TRBD1
abundance: NA
v_gene: TRBV11-2

CDR3nt: TGCGCCAGCAGCCAAGATGGTCTCGGCTTCTCCGATGGCTACACCTTC
CDR3aa: CASSQDGLGFSDGYTF
j_gene: TRBJ1-2
d_gene: NA
abundance: NA
v_gene: TRBV4-1

CDR3nt: TGTGCCAGCAGCTTAGCCTGGGCCCAAGAGACCCAGTACTTC
CDR3aa: CASSLAWAQETQYF
j_gene: TRBJ2-5
d_gene: NA
abundance: NA
v_gene: TRBV7-9

CDR3nt: TGTGCCAGCAGCCAAGACGGGACTAGCGGGGGGTCGAATGAGCAGTTCTTC
CDR3aa: CASSQDGTSGGSNEQFF
j_gene: TRBJ2-1
d_gene: TRBD2
abundance: NA
v_gene: TRBV4-2

CDR3nt: TGCGCCAGCAGCCCCCGGACAGAGAACACTGAAGCTTTCTTT
CDR3aa: CASSPRTENTEAFF
j_gene: TRBJ1-1
d_gene: NA
abundance: NA
v_gene: TRBV4-1

CDR3nt: TGCAGTGCGACGGGAGGGCCCCAAGAGACCCAGTACTTC
CDR3aa: CSATGGPQETQYF
j_gene: TRBJ2-5
d_gene: TRBD2
abundance: NA
v_gene: TRBV20-1

CDR3nt: TGTGCCAGCAGGCACCGGGACCCTTGGGGAGCTAACTATGGCTACACCTTC
CDR3aa: CASRHRDPWGANYGYTF
j_gene: TRBJ1-2
d_gene: NA
abundance: NA
v_gene: TRBV6-6

CDR3nt: TGCAGCGTGGGTGGGCAGCTCCGACAAGAGACCCAGTACTTC
CDR3aa: CSVGGQLRQETQYF
j_gene: TRBJ2-5
d_gene: NA
abundance: many
v_gene: TRBV29-1

CDR3nt: TGTGCCAGCAGCCCGGGACTAGCGGCCAATGAGCAGTTCTTC
CDR3aa: CASSPGLAANEQFF
j_gene: TRBJ2-1
d_gene: TRBD2
abundance: NA
v_gene: TRBV7-7

CDR3nt: TGTGCCAGCAGTCCTTCCGGACGGTCCTCCTATGGCTACACCTTC
CDR3aa: CASSPSGRSSYGYTF
j_gene: TRBJ1-2
d_gene: NA
abundance: few
v_gene: TRBV12-3/TRBV12-4

CDR3nt: TGTGCCAGCCGGGGGGGCGGGGGGCTGTTTTTT
CDR3aa: CASRGGGGLFF
j_gene: TRBJ2-2
d_gene: TRBD2
abundance: NA
v_gene: TRBV12-3/TRBV12-4

CDR3nt: TGCGCCAGCAGCTTAGGGACAGGGAGTCGGACAGATACGCAGTATTTT
CDR3aa: CASSLGTGSRTDTQYF
j_gene: TRBJ2-3
d_gene: TRBD1
abundance: NA
v_gene: TRBV5-1

CDR3nt: TGTGCCAGCAGCTCAGAGAGGGCTCAAGCCTACAATGAGCAGTTCTTC
CDR3aa: CASSSERAQAYNEQFF
j_gene: TRBJ2-1
d_gene: NA
abundance: few
v_gene: TRBV7-9

CDR3nt: TGCGCCAGCAGCCAAGTGGTAGAGCGGAGCAATCAGCCCCAGCATTTT
CDR3aa: CASSQVVERSNQPQHF
j_gene: TRBJ1-5
d_gene: NA
abundance: once
v_gene: TRBV4-1

CDR3nt: TGTGCCAGCAGTTTAGCGCAGAGGCCGCTTAACTATGGCTACACCTTC
CDR3aa: CASSLAQRPLNYGYTF
j_gene: TRBJ1-2
d_gene: NA
abundance: NA
v_gene: TRBV12-3/TRBV12-4

CDR3nt: TGCAGTGCTAGATATAGACTAGCGGGAGACTACGAGCAGTACTTC
CDR3aa: CSARYRLAGDYEQYF
j_gene: TRBJ2-7
d_gene: TRBD2
abundance: many
v_gene: TRBV20-1

CDR3nt: TGTGCCAGCAGTTTAGGGACAGCTGAAGCTTTCTTT
CDR3aa: CASSLGTAEAFF
j_gene: TRBJ1-1
d_gene: NA
abundance: NA
v_gene: TRBV12-3/TRBV12-4

CDR3nt: TGTGCCAGCAGCTTAGAGCAATACCAAGAGACCCAGTACTTC
CDR3aa: CASSLEQYQETQYF
j_gene: TRBJ2-5
d_gene: NA
abundance: NA
v_gene: TRBV11-1

CDR3nt: TGTGCCAGCAGCTTAGTACCCCAGGGGACTGAAGCTTTCTTT
CDR3aa: CASSLVPQGTEAFF
j_gene: TRBJ1-1
d_gene: NA
abundance: NA
v_gene: TRBV7-2

CDR3nt: TGTGCCGGCGCACGTGGGGGGATCCGAGATACGCAGTATTTT
CDR3aa: CAGARGGIRDTQYF
j_gene: TRBJ2-3
d_gene: NA
abundance: NA
v_gene: TRBV6-1

CDR3nt: TGCGCCAGCAGTGAGTCAGGACAGGTCAGGTCGACTGAAGCTTTCTTT
CDR3aa: CASSESGQVRSTEAFF
j_gene: TRBJ1-1
d_gene: TRBD1
abundance: NA
v_gene: TRBV10-2

CDR3nt: TGTGCCAGCAGCCTAGACAGGTCTCGGGACGAGCAGTACTTC
CDR3aa: CASSLDRSRDEQYF
j_gene: TRBJ2-7
d_gene: NA
abundance: NA
v_gene: TRBV7-8

CDR3nt: TGTGCCATCAGTGCCCCAAGACAGAGACCGGGACTAGCGGGCAACTACAATGAGCAGTTCTTC
CDR3aa: CAISAPRQRPGLAGNYNEQFF
j_gene: TRBJ2-1
d_gene: TRBD2
abundance: NA
v_gene: TRBV10-3

CDR3nt: TGTGCCAGCAGGGTCAACTATGGCTACACCTTC
CDR3aa: CASRVNYGYTF
j_gene: TRBJ1-2
d_gene: NA
abundance: NA
v_gene: TRBV6-2/TRBV6-3

CDR3nt: TGCGCCAGCAGCTTGACAGGGGGTGGTGATGGCTACACCTTC
CDR3aa: CASSLTGGGDGYTF
j_gene: TRBJ1-2
d_gene: TRBD1
abundance: few
v_gene: TRBV5-1

CDR3nt: TGTGCCATCAGTGGACAGGCCCGCGTCGACGAGCAGTACTTC
CDR3aa: CAISGQARVDEQYF
j_gene: TRBJ2-7
d_gene: NA
abundance: NA
v_gene: TRBV10-3

CDR3nt: TGTGCCAGCAGTGAAAGGTCTGGCGAGGGGTATAGTACAGATACGCAGTATTTT
CDR3aa: CASSERSGEGYSTDTQYF
j_gene: TRBJ2-3
d_gene: NA
abundance: few
v_gene: TRBV2